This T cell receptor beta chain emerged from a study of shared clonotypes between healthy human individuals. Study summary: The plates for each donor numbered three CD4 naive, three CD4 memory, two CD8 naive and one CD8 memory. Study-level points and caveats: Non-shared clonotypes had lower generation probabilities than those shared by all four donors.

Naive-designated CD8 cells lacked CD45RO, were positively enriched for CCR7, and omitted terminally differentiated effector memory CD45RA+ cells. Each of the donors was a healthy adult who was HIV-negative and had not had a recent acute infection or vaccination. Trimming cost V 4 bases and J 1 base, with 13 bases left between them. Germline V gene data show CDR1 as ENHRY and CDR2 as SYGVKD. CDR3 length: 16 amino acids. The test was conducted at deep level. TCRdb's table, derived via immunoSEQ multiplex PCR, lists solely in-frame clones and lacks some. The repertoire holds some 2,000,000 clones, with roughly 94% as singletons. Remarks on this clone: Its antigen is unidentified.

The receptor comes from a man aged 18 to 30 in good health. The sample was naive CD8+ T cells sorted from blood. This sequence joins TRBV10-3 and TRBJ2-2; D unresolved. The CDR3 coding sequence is TGTGCCATCAGTGGGGATGTGGCCCAGAACACCGGGGAGCTGTTTTTT. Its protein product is CAISGDVAQNTGELFF.